This T cell receptor (beta chain) stems from a study of cytomegalovirus exposure and HLA in healthy donors. About the study: Of all 400 or so donors who were genotyped, 70% to 85% belonged to the Caucasian-associated ancestry cluster. The study, taken as a whole, reports: There were a few CMV-associated chains whose specificity for CMV antigens was confirmed in vitro. When the data were analyzed later, several of the most significant clusters appeared to be linked to common viral pathogens.

It was with 60 Vbeta and 13 Jbeta primers that the PCR ran. Data came from immunoSEQ multiplex PCR; TCRdb stores just in-frame clones and leaves some out. The sample yields about 160,000 clones, under 80% seen once. Worth noting for this clone: As yet, its antigen is unknown.

Sequencing was carried out using PBMCs. This sequence was found in a man between 40 and 49 years old in good health and CMV-seronegative.

CDR3 protein: CASSLGPGNIYEQYF. DNA for the CDR3: TGTGCCAGCAGCTTAGGACCAGGGAACATCTACGAGCAGTACTTC. V is TRBV7-9 and J is TRBJ2-7; maybe TRBD1 (5 bases). Germline V gene sequence: CDR1 SEHNR, CDR2 FQNEAQ (reference sequence). V lost 1 base and J lost 3, with 13 bases in between. This CDR3 has 15 amino acids. The entire variable domain, with the rest obtained from reference TRBV7-9 and TRBJ2-7, is as follows: DTGVSQNPRHKITKRGQNVTFRCDPISEHNRLYWYRQTLGQGPEFLTYFQNEAQLEKSRLLSDRFSAERPKGSFSTLEIQRTEQGDSAMYLCASSLGPGNIYEQYFGPGTRLTVT.